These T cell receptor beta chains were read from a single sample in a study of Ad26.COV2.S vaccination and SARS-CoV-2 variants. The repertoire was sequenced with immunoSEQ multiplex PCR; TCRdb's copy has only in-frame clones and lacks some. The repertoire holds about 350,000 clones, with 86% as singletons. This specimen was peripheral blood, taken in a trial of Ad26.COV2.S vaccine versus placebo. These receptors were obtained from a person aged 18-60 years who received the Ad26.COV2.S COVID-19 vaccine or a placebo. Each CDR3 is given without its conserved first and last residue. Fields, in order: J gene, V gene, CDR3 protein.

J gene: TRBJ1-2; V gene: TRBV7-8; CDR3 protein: ASSSLGADYGYT
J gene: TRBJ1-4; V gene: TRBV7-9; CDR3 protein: ASGTNEKLF
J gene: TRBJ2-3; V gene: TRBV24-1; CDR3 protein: ATSDPDPSSTDTQY
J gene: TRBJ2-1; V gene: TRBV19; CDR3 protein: ASTSDRGLSSYNEQF
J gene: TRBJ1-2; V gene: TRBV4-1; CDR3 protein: ASSPSGRYGYT
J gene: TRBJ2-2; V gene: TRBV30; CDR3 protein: AWSVSGAVTGELF
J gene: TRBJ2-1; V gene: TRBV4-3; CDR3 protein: ASSQDAGSEQF
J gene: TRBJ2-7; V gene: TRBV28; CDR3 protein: ASSYEGSYEQY
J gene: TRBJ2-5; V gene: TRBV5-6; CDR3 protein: ASSLYTVQETQY
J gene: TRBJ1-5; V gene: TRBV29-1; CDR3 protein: SVQGKRNQPQH
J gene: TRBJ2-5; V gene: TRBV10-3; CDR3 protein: AISAQEEETQY
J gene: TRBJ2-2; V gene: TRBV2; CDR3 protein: ASGGTGNTGELF
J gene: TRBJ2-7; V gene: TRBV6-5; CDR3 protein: ASSYSGTSGRYEQY
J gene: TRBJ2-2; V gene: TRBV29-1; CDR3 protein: SGKTGGEGPGELF
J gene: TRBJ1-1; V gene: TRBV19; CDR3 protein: ASTRRQFDTEAF
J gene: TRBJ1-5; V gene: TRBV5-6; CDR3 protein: ASSFGVSNQPQH
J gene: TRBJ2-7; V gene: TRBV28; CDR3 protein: ASSPRDSEQY
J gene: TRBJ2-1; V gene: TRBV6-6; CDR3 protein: ASGQYNEQF
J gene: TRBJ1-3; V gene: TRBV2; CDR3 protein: ASSLGSGNTIY
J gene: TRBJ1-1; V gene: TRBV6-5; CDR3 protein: ASSYEFEGNTEAF
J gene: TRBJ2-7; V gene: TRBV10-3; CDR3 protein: AIKTGTGGDEQY
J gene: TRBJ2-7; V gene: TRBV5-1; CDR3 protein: ASSQDQGAGYEQY
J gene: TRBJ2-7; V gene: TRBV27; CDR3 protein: ASRPGTGAYEQY
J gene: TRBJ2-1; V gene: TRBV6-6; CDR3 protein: ASSYSAGEYMNEQF
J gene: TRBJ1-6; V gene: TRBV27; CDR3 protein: ASSLRRGNSPLH
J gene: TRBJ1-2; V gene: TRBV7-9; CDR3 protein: ASSSTGLDGYT
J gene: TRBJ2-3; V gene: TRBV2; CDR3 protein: ASSAILAGGGDTQY
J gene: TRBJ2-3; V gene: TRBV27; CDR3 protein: ASSLSRTGGTDTQY
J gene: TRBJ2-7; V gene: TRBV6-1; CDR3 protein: ASSEKEAYEQY
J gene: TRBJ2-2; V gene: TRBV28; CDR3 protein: ASKHGSTNTGELF
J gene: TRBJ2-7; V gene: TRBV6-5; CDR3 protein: ASSYSAGVPYEQY
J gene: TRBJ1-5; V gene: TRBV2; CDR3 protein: ASSERAHLQPQH
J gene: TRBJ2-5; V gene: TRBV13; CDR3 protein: ASSVIAGGPVETQY
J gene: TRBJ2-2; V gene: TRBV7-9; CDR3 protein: ASAWGGTNTGELF
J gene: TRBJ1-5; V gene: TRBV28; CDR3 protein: ASSLGTGVNQPQH
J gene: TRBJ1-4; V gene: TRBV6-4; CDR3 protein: ASGGLGGLGEKLF
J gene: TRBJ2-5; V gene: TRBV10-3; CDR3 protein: AISEEGRVRETQY
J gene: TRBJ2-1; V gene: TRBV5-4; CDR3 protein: ASSFTSGSYNEQF
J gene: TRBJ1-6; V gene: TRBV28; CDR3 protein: ASSSGQGNSPLH
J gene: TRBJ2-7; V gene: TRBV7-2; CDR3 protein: ASSTGTSGRWDEQY
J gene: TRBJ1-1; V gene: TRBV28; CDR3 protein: ASSLLSHTEAF
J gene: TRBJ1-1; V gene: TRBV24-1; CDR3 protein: ATSDGGTGENAEAF
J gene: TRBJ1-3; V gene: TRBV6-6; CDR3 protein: ASGSGWNIY
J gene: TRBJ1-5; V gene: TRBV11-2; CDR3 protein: ASSHDRGHNQPQH
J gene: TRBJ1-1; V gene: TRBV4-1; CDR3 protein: ASMGTEAF
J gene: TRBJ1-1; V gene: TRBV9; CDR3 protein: ASSRGTGNTEAF
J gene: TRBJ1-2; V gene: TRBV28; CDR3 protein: ASSLGQGSDYGYT
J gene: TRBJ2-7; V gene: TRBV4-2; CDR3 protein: ASSQGLADPYEQY
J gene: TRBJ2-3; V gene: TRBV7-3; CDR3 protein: ASSTSGIGDTQY
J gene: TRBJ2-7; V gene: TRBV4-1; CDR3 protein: ASSQAGQGTYEQY